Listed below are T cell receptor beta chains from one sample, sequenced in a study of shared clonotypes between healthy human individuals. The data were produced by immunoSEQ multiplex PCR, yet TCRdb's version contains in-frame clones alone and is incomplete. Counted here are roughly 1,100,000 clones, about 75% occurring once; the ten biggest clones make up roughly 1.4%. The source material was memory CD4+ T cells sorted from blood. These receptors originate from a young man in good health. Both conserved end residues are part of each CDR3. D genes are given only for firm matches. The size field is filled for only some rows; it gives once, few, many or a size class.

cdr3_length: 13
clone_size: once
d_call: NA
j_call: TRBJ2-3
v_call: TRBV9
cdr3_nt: TGTGCCAGCAGCGTAGCTATAGGGGATACGCAGTATTTT
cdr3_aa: CASSVAIGDTQYF

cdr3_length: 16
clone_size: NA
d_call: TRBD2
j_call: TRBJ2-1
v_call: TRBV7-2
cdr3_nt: TGTGCCAGCAGCTTAGGCCTAGCGGTCTCCTACAATGAGCAGTTCTTC
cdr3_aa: CASSLGLAVSYNEQFF

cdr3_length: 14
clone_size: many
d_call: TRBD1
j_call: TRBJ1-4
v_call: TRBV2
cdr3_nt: TGTGCCAGCAGTGACGGGACAGGGAATGAAAAACTGTTTTTT
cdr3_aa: CASSDGTGNEKLFF

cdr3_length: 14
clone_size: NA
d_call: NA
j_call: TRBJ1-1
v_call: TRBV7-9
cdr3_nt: TGTGCCAGCAGCTTAGAGGGCAGGGGCCCGGGAGCTTTCTTT
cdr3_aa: CASSLEGRGPGAFF

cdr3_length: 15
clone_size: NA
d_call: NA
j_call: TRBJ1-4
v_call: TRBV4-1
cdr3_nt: TGCGCCAGCAGCCCAGCCGGGCTGAGTAATGAAAAACTGTTTTTT
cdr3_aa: CASSPAGLSNEKLFF

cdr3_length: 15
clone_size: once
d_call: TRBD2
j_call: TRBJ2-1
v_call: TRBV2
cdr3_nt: TGTGCCAGCAGTGATTCACTAGCGCAATACAATGAGCAGTTCTTC
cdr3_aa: CASSDSLAQYNEQFF

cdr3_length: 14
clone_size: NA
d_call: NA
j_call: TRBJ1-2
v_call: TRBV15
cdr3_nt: TGTGCCACCAGCAGAGATTGGGGGGCGGGAGGCTACACCTTC
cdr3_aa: CATSRDWGAGGYTF

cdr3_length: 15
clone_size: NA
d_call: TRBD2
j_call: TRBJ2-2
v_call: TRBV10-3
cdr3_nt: TGTGCCTCGGGACTAGCGGGAGGGAACACCGGGGAGCTGTTTTTT
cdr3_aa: CASGLAGGNTGELFF

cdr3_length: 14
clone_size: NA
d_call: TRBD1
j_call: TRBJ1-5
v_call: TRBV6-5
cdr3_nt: TGTGCCAGCGGACCCGGGACAGGGAATCAGCCCCAGCATTTT
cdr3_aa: CASGPGTGNQPQHF

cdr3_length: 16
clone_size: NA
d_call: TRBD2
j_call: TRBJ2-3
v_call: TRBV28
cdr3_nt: TGTGCCAGCAGCTCTGGACTAGCGGGAGGGCTGGATACGCAGTATTTT
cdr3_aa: CASSSGLAGGLDTQYF

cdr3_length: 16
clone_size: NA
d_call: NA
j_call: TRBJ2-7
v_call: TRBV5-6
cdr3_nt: TGTGCCAGCAGCTTGGGTCTCCAGGGACCCTCCTACGAGCAGTACTTC
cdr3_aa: CASSLGLQGPSYEQYF

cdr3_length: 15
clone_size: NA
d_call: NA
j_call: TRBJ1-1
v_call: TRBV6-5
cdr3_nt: TGTGCCAGCACCGCGAGCAGGGCAGCGAACACTGAAGCTTTCTTT
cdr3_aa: CASTASRAANTEAFF

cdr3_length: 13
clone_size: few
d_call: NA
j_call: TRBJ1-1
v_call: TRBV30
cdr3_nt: TGTGCCTGGAGTCTTTACAGGGATGCTGAAGCTTTCTTT
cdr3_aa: CAWSLYRDAEAFF

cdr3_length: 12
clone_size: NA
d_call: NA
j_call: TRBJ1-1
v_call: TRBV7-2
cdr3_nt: TGTGCCAGCAGCTTACAGGGGCCTGAAGCTTTCTTT
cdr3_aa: CASSLQGPEAFF

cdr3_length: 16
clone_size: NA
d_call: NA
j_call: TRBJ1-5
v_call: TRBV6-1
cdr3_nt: TGTGCCAGCAGTGTTCCAGGGGCCGTTGGCAATCAGCCCCAGCATTTT
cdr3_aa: CASSVPGAVGNQPQHF

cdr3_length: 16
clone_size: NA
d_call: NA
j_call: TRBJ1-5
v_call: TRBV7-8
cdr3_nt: TGTGCCAGCAGCTTAGCGCGGCAGACGAGCAATCAGCCCCAGCATTTT
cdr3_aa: CASSLARQTSNQPQHF

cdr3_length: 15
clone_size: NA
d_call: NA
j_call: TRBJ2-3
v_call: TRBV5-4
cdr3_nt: TGTGCCCAGTCGGCGGAGGCGCCTACCCGAGATACGCAGTATTTT
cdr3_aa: CAQSAEAPTRDTQYF

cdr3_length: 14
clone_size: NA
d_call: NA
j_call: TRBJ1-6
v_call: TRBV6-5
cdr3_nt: TGTGCCAGCAGTTACAGTAGGGGCAATTCACCCCTCCACTTT
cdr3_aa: CASSYSRGNSPLHF

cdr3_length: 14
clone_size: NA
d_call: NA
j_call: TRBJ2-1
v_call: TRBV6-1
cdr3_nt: TGTGCCAGCAGCGTCGGCGGGGTGGCGAATGAGCAGTTCTTC
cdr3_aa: CASSVGGVANEQFF

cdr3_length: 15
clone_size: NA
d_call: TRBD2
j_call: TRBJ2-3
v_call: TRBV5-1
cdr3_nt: TGCGCCAGCAGCTTCAGCGGGGGGAGCACAGATACGCAGTATTTT
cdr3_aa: CASSFSGGSTDTQYF

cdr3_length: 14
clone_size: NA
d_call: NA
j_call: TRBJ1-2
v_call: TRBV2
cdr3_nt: TGTGCCAGCAGTGACTCGCAGGGTTTGGGGGGCTACACCTTC
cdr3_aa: CASSDSQGLGGYTF

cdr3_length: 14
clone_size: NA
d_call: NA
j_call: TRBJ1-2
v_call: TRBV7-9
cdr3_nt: TGTGCCAGCAGCCAAGGACTAGCGTTATATGGCTACACCTTC
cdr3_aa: CASSQGLALYGYTF

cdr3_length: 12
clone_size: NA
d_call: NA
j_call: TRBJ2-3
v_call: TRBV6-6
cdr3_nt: TGTGCCAGCAGTCTGGCGACAGATACGCAGTATTTT
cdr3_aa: CASSLATDTQYF

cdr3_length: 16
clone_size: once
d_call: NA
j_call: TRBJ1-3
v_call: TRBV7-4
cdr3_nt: TGTGCCAGCAGCTTAGGAAAGGGGAGCTCTGGAAACACCATATATTTT
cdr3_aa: CASSLGKGSSGNTIYF

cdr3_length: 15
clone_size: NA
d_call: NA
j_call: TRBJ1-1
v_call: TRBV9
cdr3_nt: TGTGCCAGCAGCGTAGGCTTGGGATTTTTGTATGAAGCTTTCTTT
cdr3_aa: CASSVGLGFLYEAFF

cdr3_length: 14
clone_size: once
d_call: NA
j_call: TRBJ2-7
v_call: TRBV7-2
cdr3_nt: TGTGCCAGCACCCTGGGACTCGACACCTACGAGCAGTACTTC
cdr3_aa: CASTLGLDTYEQYF

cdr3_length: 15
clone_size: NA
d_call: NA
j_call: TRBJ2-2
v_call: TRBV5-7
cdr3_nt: TGTGCCAGCAGCTTGGGTCCGAGAAACACCGGGGAGCTGTTTTTT
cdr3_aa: CASSLGPRNTGELFF

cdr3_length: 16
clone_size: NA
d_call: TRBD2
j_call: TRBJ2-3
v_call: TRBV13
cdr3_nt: TGTGCCAGCAGCTCGAATAGCGGGGGGCGCACAGATACGCAGTATTTT
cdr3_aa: CASSSNSGGRTDTQYF